Presented here are 26 T cell receptor beta chains from one specimen sequenced in a study of T cell responses to AZD1222 COVID-19 vaccine. The repertoire was sequenced with immunoSEQ multiplex PCR; TCRdb's copy has only in-frame clones and lacks some. The sample has about 140,000 clones, roughly 90% seen once. The sample was peripheral blood, taken on day 0 of AZD1222 vaccination. The source is an adult in good health.

J is TRBJ2-1 and V is TRBV5-4; 9 bases are shared with TRBD2. The CDR3 covers 15 residues. Germline values: CDR1 SGHNT, CDR2 YYREEE (reference sequence). Losses at the gene ends were 0 bases for V and 7 bases for J; bases not matched to a gene: 5. CDR3 in amino acids: CASSLGLAGRNEQFF. The CDR3 bases are TGTGCCAGCAGCTTGGGGCTAGCGGGAAGGAATGAGCAGTTCTTC.

This clone showed up just once. This rearrangement joins TRBV11-2 to TRBJ1-2, with D tentatively TRBD1 (6 bases). Germline V gene data show CDR1 as SGHAT and CDR2 as FQNNGV. V dropped 6 bases and J dropped 3 bases, with 20 bases sitting between them. The CDR3 has 16 amino acids. The chain's CDR3 is CASRGDTGANYYGYTF. CDR3 sequence (DNA): TGTGCCAGCAGAGGGGACACCGGGGCGAATTACTATGGCTACACCTTC.

The V and J genes are TRBV5-6 and TRBJ1-1; TRBD1 matches at 7 bases. Trimming took 4 bases from V and 4 from J; bases not matched to a gene: 4. The CDR3 covers 13 residues. Germline V gives CDR1 SGHDT, CDR2 YYEEEE. DNA for the CDR3: TGTGCCAGCAGCGGCAGGGGGGGCACTGAAGCTTTCTTT. It encodes CASSGRGGTEAFF.

This clone appeared once. The V and J genes are TRBV3-1 (or the pseudogene TRBV3-2) and TRBJ1-5; D ambiguous. V shed 0 bases and J shed 9 bases, with 3 bases lying between them. Germline-derived CDR1 and CDR2 are LGHDT and YNNKEL (reference sequence). CDR3 size: 11 residues. The CDR3 region is CASSQDGPQHF. CDR3 in DNA: TGTGCCAGCAGCCAAGACGGGCCCCAGCATTTT.

The chain uses TRBV28 and TRBJ1-2; D unclear. The CDR3 is 13 residues long. Between the trimmed V and J ends, which lost 3 bases and 4 bases, there was a span of 9 bases. CDR1 is MDHEN and CDR2 is SYDVKM in the germline V gene. The CDR3 protein is CASSFRQFYGYTF. The CDR3, as DNA: TGTGCCAGCAGTTTTCGGCAGTTCTATGGCTACACCTTC.

This clone was seen just once. The chain couples TRBV5-1 to TRBJ1-4; 9 nucleotides line up with TRBD1. In germline, CDR1 is SGHRS, CDR2 YFSETQ. The CDR3 is made up of 13 amino acids. J was trimmed by 8 bases and V by 1 base; bases with no gene match: 0. The DNA of the CDR3 is TGCGCCAGCAGCTTGACAGGGGGCGAAAAACTGTTTTTT. Its protein is CASSLTGGEKLFF.

This chain joins TRBV14 and TRBJ2-2; D unclear. This CDR3 spans 16 amino acids. CDR1 is SGHDN, CDR2 FVKESK, per germline. V was clipped by 2 bases and J by 0 bases, with 10 bases between them. CDR3 DNA: TGTGCCAGCAGCCAAACTTTATCTCCGAACACCGGGGAGCTGTTTTTT. This sequence encodes CASSQTLSPNTGELFF.

The chain employs TRBV6-5 and TRBJ2-7, with 8 bases identical to TRBD1. The CDR3 has 13 residues. Germline CDR1 MNHEY, CDR2 SVGAGI. Trimming at V came to 5 bases and at J to 2 bases, leaving 2 bases not matched to a gene. The CDR3 DNA reads as TGTGCCAGCAGTCGACAGGGGACCTACGAGCAGTACTTC. Its translation is CASSRQGTYEQYF.

J is TRBJ2-3 and V is TRBV5-4; tentative D call: TRBD1 (6 bases). Looked up from germline, CDR1 is SGHNT and CDR2 is YYREEE (reference sequence). The CDR3 runs to 14 residues. V lost 3 bases and J 0 bases, leaving 8 bases between the germline ends. The CDR3, as DNA: TGTGCCAGCAGCTGGGACACTAGCACAGATACGCAGTATTTT. It codes for CASSWDTSTDTQYF.

This chain uses TRBV14 with TRBJ1-2; no clear D gene. Germline CDR1 reads SGHDN; CDR2 reads FVKESK. V was trimmed by 1 base and J by 6 bases, leaving 9 bases between them. CDR3 length: 13 amino acids. As DNA, the CDR3 is TGTGCCAGCAGCCAAGTATTAAGGGATGGCTACACCTTC. Protein product: CASSQVLRDGYTF.

A remark on this clone: At one end the junction does not follow the germline gene, possibly because of a read error. The chain employs TRBV7-9 and TRBJ1-4; D uncertain. The CDR3 length is 12 residues. Germline CDR1 reads SEHNR; CDR2 reads FQNEAQ (reference sequence). The CDR3 DNA sequence: TGTGCCAGCAGCTTAGGGGCCAGGACTCCCTGTTTT. It encodes CASSLGARTPCF.

The V and J genes are TRBV30 and TRBJ1-6; 7 nucleotides align to TRBD1. The CDR3 is 13 residues long. Trimming removed 4 bases from V and 7 bases from J; junction bases left unmatched: 4. Germline V gene lookup returns CDR1 GTSNPN and CDR2 SVGIG (reference sequence). CDR3 residues: CAWTGTENSPLHF. The DNA for the CDR3 is TGTGCCTGGACCGGGACAGAAAATTCACCCCTCCACTTT.

The V call is TRBV5-1, the J call TRBJ1-4; no firm D call. This CDR3 has 13 residues. CDR1 SGHRS and CDR2 YFSETQ come from the germline V gene. Trimming stripped 3 bases from V and 8 bases from J, with 11 bases between. CDR3 residues: CASSSGQEEKLFF. CDR3 coding DNA: TGCGCCAGCAGCTCCGGCCAGGAAGAAAAACTGTTTTTT.

The chain has TRBV7-9 and TRBJ2-7; 7 bases map to TRBD1. CDR3 length: 14 residues. Germline V lookup: CDR1 SEHNR, CDR2 FQNEAQ (reference sequence). V shed 4 bases, J shed 1 base, and the junction held 4 bases outside the gene matches. Here the CDR3 DNA reads TGTGCCAGCAGCTCGCCAGGGGGATCCTACGAGCAGTACTTC. Protein sequence: CASSSPGGSYEQYF.

The rearrangement links TRBV11-2 to TRBJ2-1; TRBD2 matches at 10 bases. Germline V gene lookup returns CDR1 SGHAT and CDR2 FQNNGV. This CDR3 has 19 amino acids. V shed 1 base and J 0 bases; nucleotides not matched to a gene: 9. Here the CDR3 DNA reads TGTGCCAGCAGCTTAGCGGCTAGCGGGAGATCAATCTCCTACAATGAGCAGTTCTTC. Its translation: CASSLAASGRSISYNEQFF. Together with reference TRBV11-2 and TRBJ2-1, the CDR3 gives the full variable domain: EAGVAQSPRYKIIEKRQSVAFWCNPISGHATLYWYQQILGQGPKLLIQFQNNGVVDDSQLPKDRFSAERLKGVDSTLKIQPAKLEDSAVYLCASSLAASGRSISYNEQFFGPGTRLTVL.

The chain has TRBV6-5 and TRBJ1-2; D might be TRBD1 (5 bases). The V and J ends lost 6 bases and 6 bases respectively, with 17 bases between them. The germline CDR1 and CDR2 sequences are MNHEY and SVGAGI. The length of the CDR3 is 14 residues. The CDR3 region is CASSPRWEGHGYTF. The CDR3 region has the DNA TGTGCCAGCAGCCCCCGCTGGGAGGGGCATGGCTACACCTTC.

DNA of the CDR3: TGTGCCAGCAGTTTCGGCGTGAGCCCGAGCAATGAGCAGTTCTTC. It is translated as CASSFGVSPSNEQFF. The rearrangement joins TRBV28 to TRBJ2-1; D gene ambiguous. The CDR3 runs 15 residues. Germline loops: CDR1 MDHEN, CDR2 SYDVKM. Trimming left V 3 bases short and J 6 bases short, with 15 bases between.

The chain is built from TRBV28 and TRBJ1-1; a weak D match, TRBD1 (6 bases). In germline, CDR1 is MDHEN, CDR2 SYDVKM. Trimming cost V 7 bases and J 5 bases, with 20 bases left between them. CDR3 length: 15 residues. This CDR3 is CASNLSRGGGTEAFF. The CDR3 nucleotides read TGTGCCAGCAATCTAAGCCGGGGAGGGGGGACTGAAGCTTTCTTT.

V is TRBV7-9 and J is TRBJ1-1; possibly TRBD1 for D (5 bases). Trimming cost V 4 bases and J 11 bases, with 14 bases left between them. The CDR3 contains 12 residues. Germline V gene sequence: CDR1 SEHNR, CDR2 FQNEAQ (reference sequence). Here the CDR3 reads CASSSSRGEAFF. In nucleotides, the CDR3 is TGTGCCAGCAGCTCATCGAGAGGGGAGGCTTTCTTT.

The chain joins TRBV29-1 to TRBJ1-3; 11 bases are shared with TRBD1. This CDR3 has 16 residues. Germline loops: CDR1 SQVTM, CDR2 ANQGSEA. The J segment lost 9 bases and the V segment lost 7 bases, leaving 17 bases of the junction unmatched. The DNA of the CDR3 is TGCAGCGCCCACACGCCGGCGGGACAGGGGGTCATCACCATATATTTT. This gives the protein CSAHTPAGQGVITIYF.

Comment on this clone: Other DNA sequences within the sample encode an identical CDR3. CDR3 in amino acids: CAISGQTNTEAFF. The DNA for the CDR3 is TGTGCCATCAGTGGGCAGACGAACACTGAAGCTTTCTTT. This chain joins TRBV10-3 and TRBJ1-1; unclear D gene. The CDR3 totals 13 residues. V was clipped by 4 bases and J by 1 base, with 7 bases between them. Germline assignment: CDR1 ENHRY and CDR2 SYGVKD.

V usage is TRBV13 and J usage is TRBJ2-5; D remains unclear. Germline V gene sequence: CDR1 PRHDT, CDR2 FYEKMQ (reference sequence). The CDR3 is 13 residues long. Trimming took off 5 bases at V and 5 bases at J, with 12 bases between the two ends. CDR3 nucleotides: TGTGCCAGCAGCCCGACCCCGGCGGAGACCCAGTACTTC. Protein sequence: CASSPTPAETQYF. The variable domain in full, completed from reference TRBV13 and TRBJ2-5, reads AAGVIQSPRHLIKEKRETATLKCYPIPRHDTVYWYQQGPGQDPQFLISFYEKMQSDKGSIPDRFSAQQFSDYHSELNMSSLELGDSALYFCASSPTPAETQYFGPGTRLLVL.

The V gene is TRBV10-2, the J gene TRBJ2-5, with 7 bases aligning to TRBD2. The CDR3 covers 15 residues. Germline loops: CDR1 WSHSY, CDR2 SAAADI. The junction had 11 bases not matched to a gene; V was cut back by 8 bases and J by 2 bases. CDR3 in amino acids: CASSLARVIQETQYF. DNA for the CDR3: TGCGCCAGCTCACTAGCGAGAGTTATTCAAGAGACCCAGTACTTC.

The chain is built from TRBV5-1 and TRBJ2-7; 8 bases line up with TRBD2. V lost 0 bases and J lost 3; bases outside the gene matches: 8. CDR3 length: 16 amino acids. Germline loops: CDR1 SGHRS, CDR2 YFSETQ. CDR3 residues: CASSLAMSGSHYEQYF. The CDR3 bases are TGCGCCAGCAGCTTGGCTATGAGCGGGAGTCACTACGAGCAGTACTTC. The full variable domain, its missing parts supplied by reference TRBV5-1 and TRBJ2-7, is KAGVTQTPRYLIKTRGQQVTLSCSPISGHRSVSWYQQTPGQGLQFLFEYFSETQRNKGNFPGRFSGRQFSNSRSEMNVSTLELGDSALYLCASSLAMSGSHYEQYFGPGTRLTVT.

The V and J genes are TRBV2 and TRBJ2-1; either TRBD1 or TRBD2 may supply D (5 bases each). The CDR3 covers 13 residues. The germline gives CDR1 SNHLY, CDR2 FYNNEI. The V gene lost 7 bases and the J gene lost 5 bases, with 12 bases spanning the gap. The CDR3 region has the DNA TGTGCCAGCAAGAGGGGTCAGAACAATGAGCAGTTCTTC. Protein product: CASKRGQNNEQFF.

As regards this clone: This specimen includes other DNA sequences encoding the same CDR3. Here the CDR3 reads CASSLGRNTEAFF. The CDR3 nucleotides read TGTGCCAGCAGCTTAGGCAGGAACACTGAAGCTTTCTTT. The chain recombines TRBV7-9 with TRBJ1-1; no firm D call. CDR3 length: 13 residues. The germline CDR1 and CDR2 sequences are SEHNR and FQNEAQ (reference sequence). Trimming removed 1 base from V and 1 base from J, with 4 bases in between.